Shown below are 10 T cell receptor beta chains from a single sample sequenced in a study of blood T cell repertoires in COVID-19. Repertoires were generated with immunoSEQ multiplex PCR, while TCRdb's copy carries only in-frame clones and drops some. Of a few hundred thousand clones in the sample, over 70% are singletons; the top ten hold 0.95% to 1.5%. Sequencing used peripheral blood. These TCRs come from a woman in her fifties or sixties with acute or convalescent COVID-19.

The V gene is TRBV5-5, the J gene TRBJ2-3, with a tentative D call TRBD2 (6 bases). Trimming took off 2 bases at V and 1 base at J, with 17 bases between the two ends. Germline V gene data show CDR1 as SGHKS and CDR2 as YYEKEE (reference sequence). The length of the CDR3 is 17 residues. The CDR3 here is CASSLSMWEAGTDTQYF. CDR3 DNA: TGTGCCAGCAGCTTATCAATGTGGGAGGCTGGCACAGATACGCAGTATTTT.

DNA of the CDR3: TGTGCCAGCAGTTTCTCAGAGGATCCTTTCTATGGCTACACCTTC. Residues: CASSFSEDPFYGYTF. This sequence joins TRBV27 and TRBJ1-2; D remains ambiguous. V gave up 3 bases and J gave up 4 bases, with 15 bases separating them. Looked up from germline, CDR1 is MNHEY and CDR2 is SMNVEV (reference sequence). This CDR3 is built from 15 residues.

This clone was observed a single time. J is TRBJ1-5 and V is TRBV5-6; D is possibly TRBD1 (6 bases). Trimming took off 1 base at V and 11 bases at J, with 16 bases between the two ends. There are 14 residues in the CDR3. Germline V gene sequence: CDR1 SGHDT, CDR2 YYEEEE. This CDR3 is CASSLQGTPEAQHF. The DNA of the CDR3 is TGTGCCAGCAGCTTGCAGGGGACCCCCGAAGCCCAGCATTTT.

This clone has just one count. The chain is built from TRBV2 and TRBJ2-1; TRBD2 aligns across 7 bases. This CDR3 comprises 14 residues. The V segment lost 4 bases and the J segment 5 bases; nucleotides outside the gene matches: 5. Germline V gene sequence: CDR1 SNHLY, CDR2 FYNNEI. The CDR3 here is CASSAETSNNEQFF. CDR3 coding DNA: TGTGCCAGCAGTGCGGAGACTAGCAACAATGAGCAGTTCTTC.

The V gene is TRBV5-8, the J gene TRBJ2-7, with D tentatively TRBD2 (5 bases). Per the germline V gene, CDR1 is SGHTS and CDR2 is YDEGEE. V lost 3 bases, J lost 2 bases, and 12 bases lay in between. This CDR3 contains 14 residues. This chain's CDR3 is CASSSNPGAYEQYF. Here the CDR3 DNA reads TGTGCCAGCAGCTCGAATCCCGGGGCCTACGAGCAGTACTTC.

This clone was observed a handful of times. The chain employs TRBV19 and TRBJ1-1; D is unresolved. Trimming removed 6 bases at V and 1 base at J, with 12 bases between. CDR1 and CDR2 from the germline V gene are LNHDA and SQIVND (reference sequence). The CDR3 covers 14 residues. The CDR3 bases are TGTGCCAGTAGGGAGCGGGTGGGGAACACTGAAGCTTTCTTT. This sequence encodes CASRERVGNTEAFF.

The CDR3 reads CASSHPGQDRLDGYTF. DNA of the CDR3: TGTGCCAGCAGCCACCCTGGCCAGGACAGGCTCGACGGCTACACCTTC. The chain uses TRBV3-1 (or the pseudogene TRBV3-2) and TRBJ1-2, with TRBD1 identical over 7 bases. CDR3 length equals 16 residues. Germline lookup yields CDR1 LGHDT and CDR2 YNNKEL (reference sequence). V was pared by 3 bases and J by 8 bases, with 15 bases of the junction left unmatched.

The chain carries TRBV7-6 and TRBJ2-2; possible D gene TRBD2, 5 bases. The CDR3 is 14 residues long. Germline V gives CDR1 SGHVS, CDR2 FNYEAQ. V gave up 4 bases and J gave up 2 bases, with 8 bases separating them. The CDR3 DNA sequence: TGTGCCAGCAGCTCGGGGTTTAACACCGGGGAGCTGTTTTTT. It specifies CASSSGFNTGELFF.

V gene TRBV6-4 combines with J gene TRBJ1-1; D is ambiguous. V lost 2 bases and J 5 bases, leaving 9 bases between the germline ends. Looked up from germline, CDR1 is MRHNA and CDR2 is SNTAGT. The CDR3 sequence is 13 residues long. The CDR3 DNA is TGTGCCAGCAGTGACAGAGAGAGGACTGAAGCTTTCTTT. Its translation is CASSDRERTEAFF.

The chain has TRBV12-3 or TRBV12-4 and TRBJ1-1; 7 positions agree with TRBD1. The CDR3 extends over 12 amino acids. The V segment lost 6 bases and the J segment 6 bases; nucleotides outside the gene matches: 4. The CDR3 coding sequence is TGTGCCAGCAGATCAGGGGGGCCTGAAGCTTTCTTT. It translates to CASRSGGPEAFF.